The clone carrying this T cell receptor (beta chain) was detected a few times. Antigen specificity is unknown. Germline values: CDR1 DFQATT, CDR2 SNEGSKA (reference sequence). The V and J ends lost 4 bases and 6 bases, in that order; junction bases with no gene match: 4. There are 15 residues in the CDR3. The entry originates in a study of CD8 T cells in ankylosing spondylitis. Study-wide results and caveats: What seemed typical of ankylosing spondylitis blood was a TCR beta motif built from roughly 8 highly homologous variants. There was reportedly significant enrichment of clones that were disease-linked in matched ankylosing spondylitis synovial fluid.

TCRdb itself ran the 5' RACE reads through MiXCR, one entry per CDR3 protein. The sample shows under 850,000 distinct CDR3 sequences, about 20% of them seen only once. The chain couples TRBV20-1 to TRBJ2-3; 16 bases line up with TRBD2. Input material: blood, either unsorted or a sorted T cell fraction (not recorded which). The receptor's source is a male donor with ankylosing spondylitis. This chain's CDR3 is CSATGTSGREDTQYF. CDR3 nucleotides: TGCAGTGCTACGGGGACTAGCGGGAGGGAGGATACGCAGTATTTT.